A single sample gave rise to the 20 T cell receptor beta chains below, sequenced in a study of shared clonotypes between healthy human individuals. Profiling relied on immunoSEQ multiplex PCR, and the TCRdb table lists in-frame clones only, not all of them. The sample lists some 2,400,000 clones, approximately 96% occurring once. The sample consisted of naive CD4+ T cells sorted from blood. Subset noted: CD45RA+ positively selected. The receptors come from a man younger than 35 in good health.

The CDR3 loop reads CASSEAEYTEAFF. In nucleotides, the CDR3 is TGTGCCAGCAGTGAAGCGGAGTACACTGAAGCTTTCTTT. V gene TRBV6-1 combines with J gene TRBJ1-1; unclear D gene. Germline V gene data show CDR1 as MNHNS and CDR2 as SASEGT. The CDR3 is 13 amino acids. V lost 0 bases to trimming and J lost 3 bases, with 5 bases between them.

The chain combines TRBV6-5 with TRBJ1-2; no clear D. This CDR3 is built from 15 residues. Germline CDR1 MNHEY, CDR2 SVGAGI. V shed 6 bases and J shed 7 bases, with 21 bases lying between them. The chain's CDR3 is CASSPIDIGVPGYTF. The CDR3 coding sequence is TGTGCCAGCAGCCCGATTGATATTGGGGTCCCTGGCTACACCTTC.

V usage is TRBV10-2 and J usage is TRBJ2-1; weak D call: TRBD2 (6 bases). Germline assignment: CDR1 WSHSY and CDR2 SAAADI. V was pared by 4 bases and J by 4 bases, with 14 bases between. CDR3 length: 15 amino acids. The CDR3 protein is CASSGTRDLYNEQFF. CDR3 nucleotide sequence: TGCGCCAGCAGTGGGACACGGGACTTATACAATGAGCAGTTCTTC.

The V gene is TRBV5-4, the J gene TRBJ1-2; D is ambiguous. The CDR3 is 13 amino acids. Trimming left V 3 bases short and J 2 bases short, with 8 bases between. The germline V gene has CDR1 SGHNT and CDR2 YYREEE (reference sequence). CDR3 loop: CASSSIHNYGYTF. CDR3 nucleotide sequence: TGTGCCAGCAGCTCGATCCACAACTATGGCTACACCTTC.

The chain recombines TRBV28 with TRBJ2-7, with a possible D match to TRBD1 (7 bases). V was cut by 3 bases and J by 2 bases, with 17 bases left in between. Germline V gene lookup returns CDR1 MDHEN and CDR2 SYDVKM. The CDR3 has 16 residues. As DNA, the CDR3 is TGTGCCAGCAGTTTGGGGGGTAGGGGACAGACCTACGAGCAGTACTTC. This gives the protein CASSLGGRGQTYEQYF.

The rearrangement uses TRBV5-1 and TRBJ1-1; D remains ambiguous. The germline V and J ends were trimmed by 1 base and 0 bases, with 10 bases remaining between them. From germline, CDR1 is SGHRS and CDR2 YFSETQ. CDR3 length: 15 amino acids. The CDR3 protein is CASSLNQALNTEAFF. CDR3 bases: TGCGCCAGCAGCTTGAATCAGGCTTTGAACACTGAAGCTTTCTTT.

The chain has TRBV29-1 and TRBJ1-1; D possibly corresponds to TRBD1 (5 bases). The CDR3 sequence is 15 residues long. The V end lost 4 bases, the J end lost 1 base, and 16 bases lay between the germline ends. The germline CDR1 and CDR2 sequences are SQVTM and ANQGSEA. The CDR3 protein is CSVVTLGQKNTEAFF. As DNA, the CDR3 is TGCAGCGTTGTTACATTAGGACAAAAGAACACTGAAGCTTTCTTT.

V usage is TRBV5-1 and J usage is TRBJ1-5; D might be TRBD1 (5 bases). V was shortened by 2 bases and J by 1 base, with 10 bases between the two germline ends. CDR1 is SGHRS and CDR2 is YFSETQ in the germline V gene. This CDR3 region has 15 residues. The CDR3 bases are TGCGCCAGCAGCTTCGAGGGGATAAGCAATCAGCCCCAGCATTTT. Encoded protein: CASSFEGISNQPQHF.

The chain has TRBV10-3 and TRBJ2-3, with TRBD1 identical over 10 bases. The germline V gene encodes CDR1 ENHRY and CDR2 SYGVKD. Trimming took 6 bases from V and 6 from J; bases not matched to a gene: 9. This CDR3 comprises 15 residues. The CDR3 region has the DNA TGTGCCATCAGCGTGGGACAGGGGCCCACGGATACGCAGTATTTT. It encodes CAISVGQGPTDTQYF.

DNA for the CDR3: TGTGCCATCAGTTGGGCCGCAGATACGCAGTATTTT. Its protein is CAISWAADTQYF. The chain uses TRBV10-3 and TRBJ2-3, with D uncertain. Germline V CDR1 and CDR2: ENHRY, SYGVKD. This CDR3 is built from 12 residues. Trimming took 5 bases from V and 4 from J, leaving 7 bases between them.

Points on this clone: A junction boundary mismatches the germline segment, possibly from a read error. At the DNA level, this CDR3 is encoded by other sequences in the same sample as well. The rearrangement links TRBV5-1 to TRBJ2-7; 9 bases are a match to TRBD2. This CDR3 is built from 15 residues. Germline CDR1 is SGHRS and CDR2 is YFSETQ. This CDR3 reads CASSFSSGVKSEQYF. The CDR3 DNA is TGCGCCAGCAGCTTTTCTAGCGGGGTAAAAAGCGAGCAGTATTTC.

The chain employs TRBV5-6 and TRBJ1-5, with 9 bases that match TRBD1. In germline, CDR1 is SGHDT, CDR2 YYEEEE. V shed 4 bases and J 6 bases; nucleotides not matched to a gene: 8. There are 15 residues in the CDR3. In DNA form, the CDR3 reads TGTGCCAGCAGCCTAGGGACAGGGCACAGTCAGCCCCAGCATTTT. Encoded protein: CASSLGTGHSQPQHF.

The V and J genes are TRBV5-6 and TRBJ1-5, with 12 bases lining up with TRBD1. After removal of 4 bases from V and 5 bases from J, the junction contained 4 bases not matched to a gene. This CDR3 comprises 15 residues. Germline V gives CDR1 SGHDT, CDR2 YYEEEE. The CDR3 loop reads CASSPGTGGHQPQHF. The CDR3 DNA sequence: TGTGCCAGCAGCCCGGGGACAGGGGGCCATCAGCCCCAGCATTTT.

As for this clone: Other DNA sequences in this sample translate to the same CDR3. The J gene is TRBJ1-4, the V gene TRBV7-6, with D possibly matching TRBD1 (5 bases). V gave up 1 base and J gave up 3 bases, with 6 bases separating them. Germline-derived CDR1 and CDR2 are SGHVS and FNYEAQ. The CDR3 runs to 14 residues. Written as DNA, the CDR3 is TGTGCCAGCAGCTTAGGGGGGGCTAATGAAAAACTGTTTTTT. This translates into CASSLGGANEKLFF.

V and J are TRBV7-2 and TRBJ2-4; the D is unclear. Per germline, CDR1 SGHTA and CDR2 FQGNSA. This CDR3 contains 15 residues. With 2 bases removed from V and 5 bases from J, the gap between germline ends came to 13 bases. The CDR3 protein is CASSLPFTVQNIQYF. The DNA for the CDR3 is TGTGCCAGCAGCTTACCATTTACAGTTCAAAACATTCAGTACTTC.

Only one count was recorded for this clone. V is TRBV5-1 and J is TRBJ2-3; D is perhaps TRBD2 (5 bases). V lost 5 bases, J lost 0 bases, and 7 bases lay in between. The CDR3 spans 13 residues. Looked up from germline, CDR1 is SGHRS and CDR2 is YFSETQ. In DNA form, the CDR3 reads TGCGCCAGCAGGGACTCAAGCACAGATACGCAGTATTTT. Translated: CASRDSSTDTQYF.

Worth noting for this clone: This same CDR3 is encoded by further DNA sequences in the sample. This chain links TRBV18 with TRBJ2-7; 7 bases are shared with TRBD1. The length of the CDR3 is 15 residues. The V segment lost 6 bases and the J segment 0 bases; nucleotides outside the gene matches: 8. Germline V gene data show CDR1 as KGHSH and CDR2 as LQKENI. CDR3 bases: TGTGCCAGCTCCCCCGGGACAGTCAGCTCCTACGAGCAGTACTTC. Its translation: CASSPGTVSSYEQYF.

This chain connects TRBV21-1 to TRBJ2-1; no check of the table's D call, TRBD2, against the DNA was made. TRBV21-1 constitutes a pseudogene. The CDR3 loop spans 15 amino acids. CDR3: CASSKGLAGRNEQFF. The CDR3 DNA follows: TGTGCCAGCAGCAAAGGACTAGCGGGACGGAATGAGCAGTTCTTC.

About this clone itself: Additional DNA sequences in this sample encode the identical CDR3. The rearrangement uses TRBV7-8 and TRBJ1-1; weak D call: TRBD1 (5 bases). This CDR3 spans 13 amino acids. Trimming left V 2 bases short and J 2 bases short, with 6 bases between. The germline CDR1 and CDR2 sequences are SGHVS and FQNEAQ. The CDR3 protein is CASSLRGNTEAFF. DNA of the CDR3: TGTGCCAGCAGCTTAAGGGGAAACACTGAAGCTTTCTTT.

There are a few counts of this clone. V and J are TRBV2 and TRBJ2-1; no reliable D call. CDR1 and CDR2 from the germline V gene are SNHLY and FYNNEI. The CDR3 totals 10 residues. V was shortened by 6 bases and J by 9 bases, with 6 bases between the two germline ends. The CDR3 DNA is TGTGCCAGCAGCTTAGTTGAGCAGTTCTTC. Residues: CASSLVEQFF. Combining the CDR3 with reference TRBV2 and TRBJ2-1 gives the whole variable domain EPEVTQTPSHQVTQMGQEVILRCVPISNHLYFYWYRQILGQKVEFLVSFYNNEISEKSEIFDDQFSVERPDGSNFTLKIRSTKLEDSAMYFCASSLVEQFFGPGTRLTVL.